This T cell receptor beta chain derives from a study of blood T cell repertoires in COVID-19. This CDR3 is 13 amino acids long. Germline V lookup: CDR1 SNHLY, CDR2 FYNNEI. Trimming took 10 bases from V and 2 from J, leaving 14 bases between them. Profiling relied on immunoSEQ multiplex PCR, and the TCRdb table lists in-frame clones only, not all of them. The sample has about 59,000 clones; 79% are singletons. The sequenced sample consisted of peripheral blood. The origin of this receptor is a man aged 55 to 70 with acute or convalescent COVID-19. V and J are TRBV2 and TRBJ1-2, with a tentative D call TRBD1 (5 bases). The CDR3 is CANPLKGNYGYTF. In DNA form, the CDR3 reads TGTGCCAACCCCCTGAAGGGGAACTATGGCTACACCTTC.